The rows below give T cell receptor beta chains drawn from one sample of a study of cytotoxic CD8 clonotypes in ibrutinib-treated CLL. Produced via immunoSEQ multiplex PCR; TCRdb's table is partial and in-frame only. The sample lists 250,000 to 350,000 clones, approximately 76% occurring once. Sample: PBMCs, taken at disease progression, from a patient treated with ibrutinib. These TCRs come from a human donor with chronic lymphocytic leukemia. CDR3s include the opening cysteine and the closing phenylalanine or tryptophan. Fields, in order: clone size, V gene, D gene, J gene, CDR3 DNA, CDR3 protein. A D gene is named only where the DNA matches it firmly. The listing skips clone size in some rows; elsewhere it reads once, few, many or a size class.

clone size: few
V gene: TRBV20-1
D gene: NA
J gene: TRBJ1-2
CDR3 DNA: TGCATGACCGGAGGCTACACCTTC
CDR3 protein: CMTGGYTF

clone size: once
V gene: TRBV10-3
D gene: TRBD1
J gene: TRBJ1-3
CDR3 DNA: TGTGCCTGCCGCCGGGACAGCTCTGGAAACACCATATATTTT
CDR3 protein: CACRRDSSGNTIYF

clone size: NA
V gene: TRBV9
D gene: TRBD2
J gene: TRBJ2-3
CDR3 DNA: TGTGCCAGCAGCGTAGTAGCGGGAGTTGTCACAGATACGCAGTATTTT
CDR3 protein: CASSVVAGVVTDTQYF

clone size: NA
V gene: TRBV28
D gene: TRBD2
J gene: TRBJ2-2
CDR3 DNA: TGTGCCAGCAAACTAGCGGGAGGCGACACCGGGGAGCTGTTTTTT
CDR3 protein: CASKLAGGDTGELFF

clone size: NA
V gene: TRBV4-1
D gene: TRBD2
J gene: TRBJ2-2
CDR3 DNA: TGCGCCAGCAGCCAAGCCCTAGCGGGACTCAACACCGGGGAGCTGTTTTTT
CDR3 protein: CASSQALAGLNTGELFF

clone size: NA
V gene: TRBV5-1
D gene: NA
J gene: TRBJ1-5
CDR3 DNA: TGCGCCAGCAGCCCCCGGGACGCCTACAATCAGCCCCAGCATTTT
CDR3 protein: CASSPRDAYNQPQHF

clone size: NA
V gene: TRBV5-6
D gene: NA
J gene: TRBJ2-7
CDR3 DNA: TGTGCCAGCGGGCTCGGATCCGTACCTCTTTACGAGCAGTACTTC
CDR3 protein: CASGLGSVPLYEQYF

clone size: NA
V gene: TRBV6-1
D gene: NA
J gene: TRBJ2-3
CDR3 DNA: TGTGCCAGCAGTGAAGCTCACAGGGCTAGCACAGATACGCAGTATTTT
CDR3 protein: CASSEAHRASTDTQYF

clone size: NA
V gene: TRBV5-6
D gene: NA
J gene: TRBJ1-6
CDR3 DNA: TGTGCCAGCAGCTCTCGGGTTCTTGGGTCTTTTTCACCCCTCCACTTT
CDR3 protein: CASSSRVLGSFSPLHF

clone size: few
V gene: TRBV4-1
D gene: NA
J gene: TRBJ1-1
CDR3 DNA: TGCGCCAGCAGCCAAGTGGCCGTGAACACTGAAGCTTTCTTT
CDR3 protein: CASSQVAVNTEAFF

clone size: NA
V gene: TRBV2
D gene: NA
J gene: TRBJ1-2
CDR3 DNA: TGTGCCAGCGTTCCCAGCGGGGACTATGGCTACACCTTC
CDR3 protein: CASVPSGDYGYTF

clone size: NA
V gene: TRBV5-4
D gene: NA
J gene: TRBJ2-7
CDR3 DNA: TGTGCCAGCAGCTCCCCACAGGGCTACGAGCAGTACTTC
CDR3 protein: CASSSPQGYEQYF

clone size: NA
V gene: TRBV19
D gene: NA
J gene: TRBJ2-4
CDR3 DNA: TGTGCCAGTAGTATAGGCGGGGTGGCCAAAAACATTCAGTACTTC
CDR3 protein: CASSIGGVAKNIQYF

clone size: NA
V gene: TRBV4-1
D gene: NA
J gene: TRBJ2-7
CDR3 DNA: TGCGCCAGCAGCCTTGACGGGACGTCCTACGAGCAGTACTTC
CDR3 protein: CASSLDGTSYEQYF

clone size: few
V gene: TRBV6-1
D gene: NA
J gene: TRBJ1-1
CDR3 DNA: TGTGCCAGCAGTGAAGATGGACGGCCGGGGGCAGTTCATGTGGCTTTCTTT
CDR3 protein: CASSEDGRPGAVHVAFF

clone size: NA
V gene: TRBV14
D gene: TRBD1
J gene: TRBJ2-5
CDR3 DNA: TGTGCCAGCAGCCAAGTCACAGGGGTCCAAGAGACCCAGTACTTC
CDR3 protein: CASSQVTGVQETQYF

clone size: NA
V gene: TRBV6-6
D gene: NA
J gene: TRBJ2-1
CDR3 DNA: TGTGCCAGCAGTTACGGGACCACCCGCTCCTACAATGAGCAGTTCTTC
CDR3 protein: CASSYGTTRSYNEQFF

clone size: few
V gene: TRBV4-1
D gene: TRBD2
J gene: TRBJ2-7
CDR3 DNA: TGCGCCAGCAGCTCGTTCGCGGGGGGGCCCTACGAGCAGTACTTC
CDR3 protein: CASSSFAGGPYEQYF

clone size: NA
V gene: TRBV7-2
D gene: NA
J gene: TRBJ2-7
CDR3 DNA: TGTGCCAGCAGCCATACTAGCTACGAGCAGTACTTC
CDR3 protein: CASSHTSYEQYF

clone size: NA
V gene: TRBV28
D gene: NA
J gene: TRBJ1-5
CDR3 DNA: TGTGCCAGCAGTTTACGACAGGTTTATAGCAATCAGCCCCAGCATTTT
CDR3 protein: CASSLRQVYSNQPQHF

clone size: NA
V gene: TRBV7-3
D gene: TRBD1
J gene: TRBJ2-5
CDR3 DNA: TGTGCCAGCAGCTTAAGTGACAGGGATCACCAAGAGACCCAGTACTTC
CDR3 protein: CASSLSDRDHQETQYF

clone size: NA
V gene: TRBV27
D gene: NA
J gene: TRBJ2-1
CDR3 DNA: TGTGCCAGCAGTTTCCGGGACGCATACAATGAGCAGTTCTTC
CDR3 protein: CASSFRDAYNEQFF

clone size: NA
V gene: TRBV13
D gene: TRBD1
J gene: TRBJ2-4
CDR3 DNA: TGTGCCAGCAGCTTAGAGTGGACAGGGGGAAAAAACATTCAGTACTTC
CDR3 protein: CASSLEWTGGKNIQYF

clone size: many
V gene: TRBV7-9
D gene: NA
J gene: TRBJ1-6
CDR3 DNA: TGTGCCAGCAGCGCCGAATGGGAAAATTCACCCCTCCACTTT
CDR3 protein: CASSAEWENSPLHF

clone size: NA
V gene: TRBV19
D gene: TRBD2
J gene: TRBJ2-5
CDR3 DNA: TGTGCCTCAACCGGGCGGGGGTACCAAGAGACCCAGTACTTC
CDR3 protein: CASTGRGYQETQYF

clone size: NA
V gene: TRBV5-4
D gene: NA
J gene: TRBJ2-7
CDR3 DNA: TGTGCCAGCAGCGTGGACAGTCACGAGCAGTACTTC
CDR3 protein: CASSVDSHEQYF

clone size: few
V gene: TRBV6-5
D gene: TRBD2
J gene: TRBJ2-7
CDR3 DNA: TGTGCCAGCAGTTACGGCGGGAGGACCTACGAGCAGTACTTC
CDR3 protein: CASSYGGRTYEQYF

clone size: NA
V gene: TRBV11-2
D gene: NA
J gene: TRBJ2-1
CDR3 DNA: TGTGCCAGTGGGAGCAATGAGCAGTTCTTC
CDR3 protein: CASGSNEQFF